The 27 T cell receptor beta chains below all came from one sample that was sequenced in a study of T cells after yellow fever vaccination. TCRdb reprocessed the 5' RACE reads with MiXCR, giving one entry per CDR3 protein. The table shows a few hundred thousand distinct CDR3 sequences, with 17% occurring only once. This sample comprised PBMCs, obtained around 5 days after the first yellow fever vaccination. The receptors shown here come from a man aged 18 to 29 who received the YFV17D yellow fever vaccine.

The rearrangement uses TRBV27 and TRBJ2-1, with 9 bases that match TRBD2. Germline V gene lookup returns CDR1 MNHEY and CDR2 SMNVEV (reference sequence). The length of the CDR3 is 16 residues. Germline trimming cut 8 bases from V and 6 bases from J; bases unmatched to any gene: 14. CDR3 in amino acids: CASGKVGRGGPNEQFF. The CDR3 DNA reads TGTGCCAGCGGGAAAGTGGGGCGGGGGGGCCCCAATGAGCAGTTCTTC.

The genes are TRBV11-3 and TRBJ2-1, with D perhaps TRBD1 (6 bases). The CDR3 runs to 12 residues. CDR1 is SGHNT, CDR2 YENEEA, per germline. V was pared by 5 bases and J by 13 bases, with 15 bases between. CDR3 in amino acids: CASSLNRADQFF. Here the CDR3 DNA reads TGTGCCAGCAGCCTCAACAGGGCGGATCAGTTCTTC.

The V and J genes are TRBV4-1 and TRBJ2-3; 8 bases align to TRBD2. Trimming cost V 3 bases and J 8 bases; bases outside gene matches: 13. The CDR3 spans 16 residues. The V gene's germline CDR1 is MGHRA and CDR2 YSYEKL. The CDR3: CASSQPSRRGEVTQYF. CDR3 DNA sequence: TGCGCCAGCAGCCAGCCTTCAAGGCGGGGGGAGGTTACGCAGTATTTT.

This clonotype has just a few counts. The rearrangement joins TRBV14 to TRBJ2-1, with D unresolved. This CDR3 is built from 13 residues. Trimming shortened V by 4 bases and J by 3 bases, and 7 bases separated the two germline ends. Germline CDR1 and CDR2: SGHDN and FVKESK. CDR3 sequence reads: CASSPPNYNEQFF. CDR3 bases: TGTGCCAGCAGCCCCCCGAACTACAATGAGCAGTTCTTC.

V gene TRBV5-4 combines with J gene TRBJ2-7; no definite D call. V shed 0 bases and J shed 2 bases, with 9 bases lying between them. The germline V gene encodes CDR1 SGHNT and CDR2 YYREEE (reference sequence). The CDR3 sequence is 14 residues long. CDR3 region: CASSLVPDTYEQYF. The CDR3 DNA reads as TGTGCCAGCAGCTTGGTGCCAGATACCTACGAGCAGTACTTC.

This chain uses TRBV12-3 or TRBV12-4 with TRBJ2-5; no clear D gene. V lost 4 bases, J lost 5 bases, and 8 bases lay in between. This CDR3 region has 12 residues. CDR3 in amino acids: CASSWVGETQYF. CDR3 coding DNA: TGTGCCAGCAGTTGGGTCGGGGAGACCCAGTACTTC.

The chain carries TRBV11-2 and TRBJ2-1, with TRBD1 as a possible D gene (5 bases). CDR3 length equals 18 residues. From germline, CDR1 is SGHAT and CDR2 FQNNGV. V was trimmed by 4 bases and J by 0 bases, leaving 19 bases between them. The CDR3 DNA reads as TGTGCCAGCAGCTCCTACCTGACAGTTATGAGCTCCTACAATGAGCAGTTCTTC. It yields the protein CASSSYLTVMSSYNEQFF.

The chain has TRBV19 and TRBJ1-1; TRBD1 might be the D (5 bases). Germline V lookup: CDR1 LNHDA, CDR2 SQIVND (reference sequence). The V end was cut by 3 bases, the J end by 8 bases, with 16 bases between. The length of the CDR3 is 14 residues. The CDR3 protein is CASSIVRDGKEAFF. In DNA, the CDR3 is TGTGCCAGTAGTATCGTCCGGGACGGTAAAGAAGCTTTCTTT.

In its sample, this clonotype was seen a few times. V usage is TRBV7-2 and J usage is TRBJ2-2, with a weak D call TRBD2 (5 bases). Trimming pared 7 bases from V and 2 bases from J, leaving 14 bases between. CDR1 is SGHTA, CDR2 FQGNSA, per germline. The CDR3 has 15 residues. Here the CDR3 DNA reads TGTGCCAGCACCTACGGGGTTTTAAACACCGGGGAGCTGTTTTTT. Translation gives CASTYGVLNTGELFF.

The chain combines TRBV20-1 with TRBJ1-2; D is unclear. This CDR3 is built from 14 residues. Looked up from germline, CDR1 is DFQATT and CDR2 is SNEGSKA (reference sequence). Trimming pared 1 base from V and 4 bases from J, leaving 13 bases between. This CDR3 is CSARVDGLGYGYTF. As DNA, the CDR3 is TGCAGTGCTAGAGTTGATGGGTTGGGCTATGGCTACACCTTC.

CDR3 in DNA: TGTGCCAGCGGACCCAGCGCAGAGTACAATGAGCAGTTCTTC. Residues: CASGPSAEYNEQFF. The chain combines TRBV6-1 with TRBJ2-1, with D hard to call. Germline V CDR1 and CDR2: MNHNS, SASEGT. V was shortened by 8 bases and J by 4 bases, with 15 bases between the two germline ends. The CDR3 runs to 14 residues.

The chain is built from TRBV7-3 and TRBJ2-2; D may match TRBD1 or TRBD2 (5 bases each). Trimming shortened V by 5 bases and J by 7 bases, and 11 bases separated the two germline ends. Germline lookup yields CDR1 SGHTA and CDR2 FQGTGA. The CDR3 is made up of 13 amino acids. The DNA for the CDR3 is TGTGCCAGCAGCCCCCCGAGGGGCGGGGAGCTGTTTTTT. Protein sequence: CASSPPRGGELFF.

This chain links TRBV27 with TRBJ2-2; 10 nucleotides align to TRBD1. The junction had 6 bases not matched to a gene; V was cut back by 5 bases and J by 9 bases. The CDR3 is made up of 14 amino acids. CDR1 MNHEY and CDR2 SMNVEV come from the germline V gene (reference sequence). Written as DNA, the CDR3 is TGTGCCAGCAGTGGGACAGGGGCTCACCGGGAGCTGTTTTTT. Its protein product is CASSGTGAHRELFF.

In its sample, this clonotype was seen many times. The CDR3 DNA reads TGCGCCAGCAGCTTATCTCCGTTGGGGAACACTGAAGCTTTCTTT. Encoded protein: CASSLSPLGNTEAFF. The V call is TRBV5-1, the J call TRBJ1-1; no definite D call. Trimming stripped 2 bases from V and 1 base from J, with 12 bases between. The CDR3 consists of 15 residues. Germline CDR1 reads SGHRS; CDR2 reads YFSETQ.

CDR3 loop: CASSSSPSGNTEAFF. CDR3 coding DNA: TGTGCCAGCAGTTCTTCCCCCTCAGGGAACACTGAAGCTTTCTTT. J is TRBJ1-1 and V is TRBV5-5; D remains ambiguous. This CDR3 has 15 residues. Germline CDR1 reads SGHKS; CDR2 reads YYEKEE (reference sequence). The V gene lost 5 bases and the J gene lost 1 base, with 15 bases spanning the gap. The variable domain in full, completed from reference TRBV5-5 and TRBJ1-1, reads DAGVTQSPTHLIKTRGQQVTLRCSPISGHKSVSWYQQVLGQGPQFIFQYYEKEERGRGNFPDRFSARQFPNYSSELNVNALLLGDSALYLCASSSSPSGNTEAFFGQGTRLTVV.

This clonotype was detected only a few times. The chain uses TRBV12-3 or TRBV12-4 and TRBJ2-2; 7 bases agree with TRBD1. The CDR3 runs 13 residues. Unmatched junction bases numbered 5, after V lost 6 bases and J lost 7 bases. The CDR3 reads CASSYRGDGELFF. The CDR3 DNA is TGTGCCAGCAGCTACAGGGGTGACGGGGAGCTGTTTTTT.

The chain couples TRBV7-2 to TRBJ2-2, with TRBD2 as a possible D gene (6 bases). The CDR3 runs 15 residues. V lost 1 base and J 9 bases, leaving 15 bases between the germline ends. Germline V gives CDR1 SGHTA, CDR2 FQGNSA. This CDR3 reads CASSLGRARRWELFF. As DNA, the CDR3 is TGTGCCAGCAGCTTAGGGAGGGCGCGACGGTGGGAGCTGTTTTTT.

This clonotype turned up a few times. V is TRBV7-9 and J is TRBJ2-2; no definite D call. V lost 9 bases and J 5 bases, leaving 4 bases between the germline ends. This CDR3 comprises 10 residues. The germline gives CDR1 SEHNR, CDR2 FQNEAQ (reference sequence). The CDR3 DNA reads as TGTGCCAGAGAAACCGGGGAGCTGTTTTTT. Residues: CARETGELFF.

This clonotype was picked up a small number of times. The chain links TRBV2 to TRBJ2-7; possible D gene TRBD2, 5 bases. CDR1 SNHLY and CDR2 FYNNEI come from the germline V gene. This CDR3 is built from 13 residues. With 8 bases removed from V and 6 bases from J, the gap between germline ends came to 17 bases. CDR3 nucleotides: TGTGCCAGCTCTGCTGGGGAGACGACCGAGCAGTACTTC. Encoded protein: CASSAGETTEQYF.

This clonotype has only a few counts. The CDR3 bases are TGTGCCAGCAGCGTACAGGGTTCAGGAAACACCATATATTTT. Its protein is CASSVQGSGNTIYF. The chain uses TRBV5-4 and TRBJ1-3; a weak D match, TRBD1 (6 bases). Germline assignment: CDR1 SGHNT and CDR2 YYREEE (reference sequence). Trimming stripped 4 bases from V and 4 bases from J, with 12 bases between. This CDR3 comprises 14 residues.

The rearrangement links TRBV6-1 to TRBJ2-4, with D maybe TRBD2 (6 bases). CDR1 is MNHNS and CDR2 is SASEGT in the germline V gene. The CDR3 contains 15 residues. The V end was cut by 5 bases, the J end by 1 base, with 12 bases between. CDR3 residues: CASSQARGAKNIQYF. CDR3 nucleotides: TGTGCCAGCAGTCAGGCCCGGGGGGCCAAAAACATTCAGTACTTC.

This clonotype occurred a few times. The genes are TRBV19 and TRBJ2-1; 9 bases match TRBD1. The length of the CDR3 is 16 residues. J lost 3 bases, V lost 3 bases, and 6 bases had no gene match. Germline V gives CDR1 LNHDA, CDR2 SQIVND (reference sequence). The CDR3 coding sequence is TGTGCCAGTAGTATTATTGAGACAGGGGGCTACAATGAGCAGTTCTTC. Translated, it gives CASSIIETGGYNEQFF.

This clonotype was recorded a few times. The chain uses TRBV23-1 and TRBJ2-1; 8 bases line up with TRBD2. TRBV23-1 is filed as an ORF, its function uncertain. The CDR3 has 16 amino acids. The J segment lost 9 bases and the V segment lost 0 bases, leaving 10 bases of the junction unmatched. Here the CDR3 reads CASSQSAPKGTSEQFF. CDR3 nucleotides: TGCGCCAGCAGTCAATCAGCTCCCAAGGGGACTAGTGAGCAGTTCTTC.

The chain employs TRBV5-6 and TRBJ2-7; D perhaps matches TRBD1 (5 bases). The V and J ends lost 0 bases and 9 bases respectively, with 16 bases between them. The CDR3 has 14 residues. CDR1 and CDR2 from the germline V gene are SGHDT and YYEEEE. CDR3: CASSLVTAQLPQYF. In nucleotides, the CDR3 is TGTGCCAGCAGCTTGGTGACAGCACAACTCCCGCAGTACTTC.

The rearrangement links TRBV29-1 to TRBJ1-2; 8 bases align to TRBD1. This CDR3 region has 15 residues. Germline CDR1 reads SQVTM; CDR2 reads ANQGSEA. Germline trimming cut 1 base from V and 3 bases from J; bases unmatched to any gene: 7. For the CDR3, the DNA is TGCAGCGTTGAAGGCCGTACAGGGGGGGACTATGGCTACACCTTC. It translates to CSVEGRTGGDYGYTF.

Notes on this clonotype: Possible read error: a much larger clone is one base away. The rearrangement links TRBV12-3 or TRBV12-4 to TRBJ1-5; D remains unclear. The CDR3 totals 14 residues. CDR3 amino acids: CASSFSDRNQPRHF. The CDR3 bases are TGTGCCAGCAGTTTTAGTGACCGCAATCAGCCCCGGCATTTT.

This clonotype was counted between two and nine times. This chain connects TRBV6-2 or TRBV6-3 to TRBJ2-7; TRBD2 might be the D (6 bases). Trimming removed 2 bases at V and 5 bases at J, with 10 bases between. The CDR3 spans 13 residues. Per germline, CDR1 MNHEY and CDR2 SVGEGT. DNA for the CDR3: TGTGCCAGCAGTTACGGAGGGAGCCACGAGCAGTACGTC. Translated: CASSYGGSHEQYV.